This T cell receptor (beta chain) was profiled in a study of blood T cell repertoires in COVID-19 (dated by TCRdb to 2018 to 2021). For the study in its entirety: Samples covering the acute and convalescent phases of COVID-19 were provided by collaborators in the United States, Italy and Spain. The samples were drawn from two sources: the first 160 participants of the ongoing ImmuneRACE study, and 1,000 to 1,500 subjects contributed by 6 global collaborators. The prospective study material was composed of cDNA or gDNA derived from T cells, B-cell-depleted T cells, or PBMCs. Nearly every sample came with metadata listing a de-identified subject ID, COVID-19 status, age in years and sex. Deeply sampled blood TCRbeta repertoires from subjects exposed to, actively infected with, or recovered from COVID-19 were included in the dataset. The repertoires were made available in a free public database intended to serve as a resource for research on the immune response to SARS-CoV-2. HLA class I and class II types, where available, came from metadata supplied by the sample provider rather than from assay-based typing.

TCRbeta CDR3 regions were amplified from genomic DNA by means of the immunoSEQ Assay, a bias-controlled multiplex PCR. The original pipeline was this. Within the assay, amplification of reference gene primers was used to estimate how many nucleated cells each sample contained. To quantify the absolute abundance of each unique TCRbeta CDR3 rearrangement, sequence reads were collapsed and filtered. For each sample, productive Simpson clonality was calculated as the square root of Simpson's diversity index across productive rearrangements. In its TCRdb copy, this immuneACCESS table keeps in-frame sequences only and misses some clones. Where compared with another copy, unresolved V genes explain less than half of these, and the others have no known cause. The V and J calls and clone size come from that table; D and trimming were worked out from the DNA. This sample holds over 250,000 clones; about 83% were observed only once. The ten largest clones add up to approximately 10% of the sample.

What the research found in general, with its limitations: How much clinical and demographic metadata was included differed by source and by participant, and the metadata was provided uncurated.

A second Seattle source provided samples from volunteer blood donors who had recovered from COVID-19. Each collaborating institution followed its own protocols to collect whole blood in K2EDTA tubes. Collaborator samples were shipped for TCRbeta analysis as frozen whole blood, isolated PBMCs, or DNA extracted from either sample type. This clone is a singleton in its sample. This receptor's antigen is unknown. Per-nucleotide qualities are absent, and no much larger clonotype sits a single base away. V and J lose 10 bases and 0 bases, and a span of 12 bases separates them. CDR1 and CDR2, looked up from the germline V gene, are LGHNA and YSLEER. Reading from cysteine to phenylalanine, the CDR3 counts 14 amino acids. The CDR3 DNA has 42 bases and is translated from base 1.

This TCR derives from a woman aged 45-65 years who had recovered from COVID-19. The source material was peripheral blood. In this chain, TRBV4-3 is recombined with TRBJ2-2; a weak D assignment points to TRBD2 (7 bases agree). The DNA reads TGCGCCACCGGGGGGCAGCCGAACACCGGGGAGCTGTTTTTT. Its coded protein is CATGGQPNTGELFF.